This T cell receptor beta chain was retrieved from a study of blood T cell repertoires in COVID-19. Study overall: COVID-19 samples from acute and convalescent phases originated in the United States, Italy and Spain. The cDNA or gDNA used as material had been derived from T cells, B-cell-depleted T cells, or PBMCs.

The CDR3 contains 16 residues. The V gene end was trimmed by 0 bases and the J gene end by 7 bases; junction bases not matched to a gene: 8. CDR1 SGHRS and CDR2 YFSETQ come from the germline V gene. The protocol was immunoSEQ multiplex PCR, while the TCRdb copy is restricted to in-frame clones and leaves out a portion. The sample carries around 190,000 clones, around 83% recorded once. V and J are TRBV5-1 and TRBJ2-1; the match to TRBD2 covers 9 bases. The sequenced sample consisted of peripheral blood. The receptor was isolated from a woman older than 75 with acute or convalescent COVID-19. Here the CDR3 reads CASSLVPSGIRNEQFF. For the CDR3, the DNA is TGCGCCAGCAGCTTGGTCCCTAGCGGGATTAGGAATGAGCAGTTCTTC. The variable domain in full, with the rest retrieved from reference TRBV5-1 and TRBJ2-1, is KAGVTQTPRYLIKTRGQQVTLSCSPISGHRSVSWYQQTPGQGLQFLFEYFSETQRNKGNFPGRFSGRQFSNSRSEMNVSTLELGDSALYLCASSLVPSGIRNEQFFGPGTRLTVL.